This T cell receptor (beta chain) appears in the sequencing data of a study of T cell responses to AZD1222 COVID-19 vaccine. About the study: Whether given at about 4 or about 12 weeks, second doses were pooled.

Repertoires were generated with immunoSEQ multiplex PCR, while TCRdb's copy carries only in-frame clones and drops some. The profile shows 150,000 to 200,000 clones, 90% to 95% of them singletons. This clone was observed once. Its antigen is not known. Study findings and constraints: The breadth and depth of Spike-specific TCRs increased once two AZD1222 doses had been given. Females made up more of the donors, who were largely white British, and clonal diversity may have come out too low.

V dropped 8 bases and J dropped 5 bases, with 18 bases sitting between them. The CDR3 is made up of 14 amino acids. Per the germline V gene, CDR1 is MNHEY and CDR2 is SVGAGI. The sequences come from peripheral blood, collected on day 0 of AZD1222 vaccination. This sequence joins TRBV6-5 and TRBJ1-2, with D perhaps TRBD1 (6 bases). This sequence was found in an adult in good health. The CDR3 nucleotides are TGTGCCAGCCATGGTCGGGTAGGGGGGTATGGCTACACCTTC. Protein sequence: CASHGRVGGYGYTF.